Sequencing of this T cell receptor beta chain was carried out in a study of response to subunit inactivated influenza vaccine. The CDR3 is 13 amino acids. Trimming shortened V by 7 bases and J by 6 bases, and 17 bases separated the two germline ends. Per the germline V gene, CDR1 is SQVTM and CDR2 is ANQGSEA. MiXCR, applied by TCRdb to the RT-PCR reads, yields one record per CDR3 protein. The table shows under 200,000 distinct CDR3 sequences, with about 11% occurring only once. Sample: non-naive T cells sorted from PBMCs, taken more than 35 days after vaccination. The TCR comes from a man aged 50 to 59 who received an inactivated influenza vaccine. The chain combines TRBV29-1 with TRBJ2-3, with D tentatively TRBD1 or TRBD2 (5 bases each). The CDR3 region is CSGTRDPLDTQYF. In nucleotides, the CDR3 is TGCAGCGGTACCCGGGACCCCCTCGATACGCAGTATTTT.